The 7 T cell receptor beta chains below all came from one sample that was sequenced in a study of T cell responses to AZD1222 COVID-19 vaccine. Generated by immunoSEQ multiplex PCR, the TCRdb table keeps only in-frame clones and is missing some. The sample shows about 160,000 clones, approximately 94% of them seen only once. Sample: peripheral blood, taken 28 days after the second AZD1222 dose. Source of these receptors: an adult who received the AZD1222 COVID-19 vaccine.

This clone showed up just once. V usage is TRBV5-6 and J usage is TRBJ2-1, with 8 bases lining up with TRBD2. V lost 4 bases and J lost 5; bases outside the gene matches: 8. CDR3 length equals 15 residues. Germline V CDR1 and CDR2: SGHDT, YYEEEE. In nucleotides, the CDR3 is TGTGCCAGCAGCACCGCGGGAGGAGGCCACAATGAGCAGTTCTTC. This gives the protein CASSTAGGGHNEQFF.

J is TRBJ1-1 and V is TRBV19; perhaps TRBD1 as D (5 bases). The CDR3 runs 15 residues. In germline, CDR1 is LNHDA, CDR2 SQIVND (reference sequence). Between the trimmed V and J ends, which lost 4 bases and 5 bases, there was a span of 17 bases. The CDR3 here is CASSTGGSLKTEAFF. The CDR3 DNA follows: TGTGCCAGTAGTACGGGGGGGTCATTAAAAACTGAAGCTTTCTTT.

V usage is TRBV7-2 and J usage is TRBJ1-1; no firm D call. The germline CDR1 and CDR2 sequences are SGHTA and FQGNSA. V was trimmed by 2 bases and J by 0 bases, leaving 4 bases between them. The CDR3 consists of 13 residues. The CDR3 sequence is CASSLPVNTEAFF. DNA for the CDR3: TGTGCCAGCAGCTTACCCGTGAACACTGAAGCTTTCTTT.

This rearrangement joins TRBV30 to TRBJ2-1; tentatively, D is TRBD1 or TRBD2 (5 bases each). Germline CDR1 reads GTSNPN; CDR2 reads SVGIG (reference sequence). Between the trimmed V and J ends, which lost 8 bases and 4 bases, there was a span of 21 bases. The CDR3 is made up of 15 amino acids. CDR3: CASSRGGGPYNEQFF. The CDR3 nucleotides read TGTGCCAGCAGCCGGGGCGGCGGACCGTACAATGAGCAGTTCTTC.

The chain is built from TRBV18 and TRBJ2-1; D remains ambiguous. Germline CDR1 and CDR2: KGHSH and LQKENI. The V end lost 0 bases, the J end lost 3 bases, and 12 bases lay between the germline ends. The CDR3 totals 16 residues. The CDR3 loop is CASSPPGSSNYNEQFF. The CDR3 bases are TGTGCCAGCTCACCACCGGGTTCCTCGAACTACAATGAGCAGTTCTTC.

This clone was seen more than once but under ten times. The chain has TRBV5-5 and TRBJ2-7; D unresolved. Germline V gene data show CDR1 as SGHKS and CDR2 as YYEKEE (reference sequence). The V gene lost 0 bases and the J gene lost 2 bases, with 6 bases spanning the gap. The length of the CDR3 is 13 residues. This CDR3 reads CASSLDLPYEQYF. The CDR3 coding sequence is TGTGCCAGCAGCTTGGACCTGCCCTACGAGCAGTACTTC.

The V and J genes are TRBV27 and TRBJ1-2; 9 bases are shared with TRBD1. Germline trimming cut 0 bases from V and 3 bases from J; bases unmatched to any gene: 11. The CDR3 loop spans 18 amino acids. Germline-derived CDR1 and CDR2 are MNHEY and SMNVEV (reference sequence). CDR3: CASSLSGTGTPLYYGYTF. DNA for the CDR3: TGTGCCAGCAGTTTATCCGGGACAGGGACCCCTCTCTACTATGGCTACACCTTC.